These T cell receptor beta chains were read from a single sample in a study of response to subunit inactivated influenza vaccine. A single record per CDR3 protein comes from TCRdb applying MiXCR to the RT-PCR reads. Of hundreds of thousands of distinct CDR3 sequences in the sample, approximately 15% are singletons; the top ten hold approximately 7%. The sequencing here drew on PBMCs from blood, taken 14 to 15 days before vaccination. These receptors originate from a man over 45 who received an inactivated influenza vaccine. The CDR3 runs from the conserved cysteine through the conserved F or W. The order of the fields is V gene, clone size, J gene, D gene, CDR3 protein, CDR3 DNA. The D gene is left open where the match is weak. Some rows have no size entry. The others give once, few or many, or a class for an expanded clone.

v_gene: TRBV12-3/TRBV12-4
abundance: few
j_gene: TRBJ1-5
d_gene: -
CDR3aa: CASSLWTTGGNQPQHF
CDR3nt: TGTGCCAGCAGTTTATGGACCACCGGGGGCAATCAGCCCCAGCATTTT

v_gene: TRBV5-1
abundance: -
j_gene: TRBJ2-2
d_gene: -
CDR3aa: CASSLAYGGTNTGELFF
CDR3nt: TGCGCCAGCAGCTTGGCCTATGGGGGCACGAACACCGGGGAGCTGTTTTTT

v_gene: TRBV20-1
abundance: -
j_gene: TRBJ2-3
d_gene: TRBD2
CDR3aa: CSASRTSGGCTDTQYF
CDR3nt: TGCAGTGCCTCCCGGACTAGCGGGGGCTGCACAGATACGCAGTATTTT

v_gene: TRBV28
abundance: few
j_gene: TRBJ1-5
d_gene: -
CDR3aa: CAMGALSNQPQHF
CDR3nt: TGTGCCATGGGGGCGCTTAGCAATCAGCCCCAGCATTTT

v_gene: TRBV5-6
abundance: many
j_gene: TRBJ2-2
d_gene: -
CDR3aa: CASTHRAGNTGELFF
CDR3nt: TGTGCCAGCACCCACCGGGCGGGGAACACCGGGGAGCTGTTTTTT

v_gene: TRBV6-4
abundance: few
j_gene: TRBJ2-2
d_gene: -
CDR3aa: CASSDYGHGELFF
CDR3nt: TGTGCCAGCAGTGACTATGGGCACGGGGAGCTGTTTTTT

v_gene: TRBV6-1
abundance: -
j_gene: TRBJ1-5
d_gene: -
CDR3aa: CASSEAFPRQGNQPQHF
CDR3nt: TGTGCCAGCAGTGAAGCCTTTCCCAGGCAGGGGAATCAGCCCCAGCATTTT

v_gene: TRBV6-2/TRBV6-3
abundance: few
j_gene: TRBJ2-2
d_gene: -
CDR3aa: CASSRSWELFF
CDR3nt: TGTGCCAGCAGTCGTAGTTGGGAGCTGTTTTTT

v_gene: TRBV5-4
abundance: few
j_gene: TRBJ2-7
d_gene: -
CDR3aa: CASSRGDSMNYEQYF
CDR3nt: TGTGCCAGCAGCCGAGGGGACTCGATGAATTACGAGCAGTACTTC

v_gene: TRBV19
abundance: many
j_gene: TRBJ2-2
d_gene: TRBD1
CDR3aa: CASSRQGTGELFF
CDR3nt: TGTGCCAGTAGCCGACAGGGTACCGGGGAGCTGTTTTTT

v_gene: TRBV6-2/TRBV6-3
abundance: few
j_gene: TRBJ1-5
d_gene: -
CDR3aa: CASSYVTGRQPQHF
CDR3nt: TGTGCCAGCAGTTACGTAACAGGGCGGCAGCCCCAGCATTTT

v_gene: TRBV29-1
abundance: many
j_gene: TRBJ2-1
d_gene: TRBD2
CDR3aa: CSVRLAVNEQFF
CDR3nt: TGCAGCGTTAGACTAGCGGTCAATGAGCAGTTCTTC

v_gene: TRBV2
abundance: few
j_gene: TRBJ2-1
d_gene: -
CDR3aa: CASGGDRYNEQFF
CDR3nt: TGTGCCAGCGGAGGGGATCGCTACAATGAGCAGTTCTTC

v_gene: TRBV29-1
abundance: few
j_gene: TRBJ2-4
d_gene: TRBD2
CDR3aa: CSVESRLAHKNIQYF
CDR3nt: TGCAGCGTTGAATCGAGACTAGCACACAAAAACATTCAGTACTTC

v_gene: TRBV20-1
abundance: few
j_gene: TRBJ2-3
d_gene: TRBD2
CDR3aa: CSAMGLAGYTDTQYF
CDR3nt: TGCAGTGCTATGGGACTAGCGGGATACACAGATACGCAGTATTTT

v_gene: TRBV20-1
abundance: -
j_gene: TRBJ1-5
d_gene: -
CDR3aa: CSAYPLRGGLTNQPQHF
CDR3nt: TGCAGTGCTTACCCCCTACGCGGGGGGCTTACCAATCAGCCCCAGCATTTT

v_gene: TRBV5-6
abundance: few
j_gene: TRBJ2-3
d_gene: -
CDR3aa: CASSLRQFSTDTQYF
CDR3nt: TGTGCCAGCAGCTTGAGGCAGTTTAGCACAGATACGCAGTATTTT

v_gene: TRBV10-1
abundance: many
j_gene: TRBJ1-1
d_gene: TRBD1
CDR3aa: CASSDWTGRSGNTEAFF
CDR3nt: TGCGCCAGCAGCGACTGGACAGGCCGTAGTGGGAACACTGAAGCTTTCTTT

v_gene: TRBV5-1
abundance: -
j_gene: TRBJ2-2
d_gene: TRBD1
CDR3aa: CASSMGQATNTGELFF
CDR3nt: TGCGCCAGCAGCATGGGACAGGCCACGAACACCGGGGAGCTGTTTTTT

v_gene: TRBV4-3
abundance: -
j_gene: TRBJ1-2
d_gene: -
CDR3aa: CASRGPMGDGYTF
CDR3nt: TGCGCCAGCAGGGGCCCCATGGGAGATGGCTACACCTTC

v_gene: TRBV11-2
abundance: many
j_gene: TRBJ2-1
d_gene: -
CDR3aa: CASSFSGEQFF
CDR3nt: TGTGCCAGCAGTTTCAGCGGTGAGCAGTTCTTC

v_gene: TRBV6-1
abundance: few
j_gene: TRBJ1-3
d_gene: -
CDR3aa: CASTVDSLSGNTIYF
CDR3nt: TGTGCCAGCACCGTGGACAGTCTCTCTGGAAACACCATATATTTT

v_gene: TRBV20-1
abundance: -
j_gene: TRBJ2-2
d_gene: -
CDR3aa: CSASGYTGELFF
CDR3nt: TGCAGTGCTAGTGGGTACACCGGGGAGCTGTTTTTT

v_gene: TRBV6-2/TRBV6-3
abundance: many
j_gene: TRBJ1-2
d_gene: TRBD1
CDR3aa: CASSPDRDYGYTF
CDR3nt: TGTGCCAGCAGTCCGGACAGGGACTATGGCTACACCTTC

v_gene: TRBV20-1
abundance: many
j_gene: TRBJ2-5
d_gene: TRBD1
CDR3aa: CSARKPGGETQYF
CDR3nt: TGCAGTGCTAGAAAACCAGGGGGAGAGACCCAGTACTTC

v_gene: TRBV6-6
abundance: -
j_gene: TRBJ2-3
d_gene: -
CDR3aa: CASIRPDTDTQYF
CDR3nt: TGTGCCAGCATTCGACCTGACACAGATACGCAGTATTTT

v_gene: TRBV13
abundance: few
j_gene: TRBJ2-1
d_gene: -
CDR3aa: CASSGGGGSSYNEQFF
CDR3nt: TGTGCCAGCAGCGGTGGCGGTGGGAGCTCCTACAATGAGCAGTTCTTC

v_gene: TRBV18
abundance: -
j_gene: TRBJ2-3
d_gene: -
CDR3aa: CASSPTRTTDTQYF
CDR3nt: TGTGCCAGCTCACCTACTAGAACCACAGATACGCAGTATTTT

v_gene: TRBV20-1
abundance: -
j_gene: TRBJ1-2
d_gene: -
CDR3aa: CSAPGANYGYTF
CDR3nt: TGCAGTGCCCCTGGGGCAAACTATGGCTACACCTTC

v_gene: TRBV7-2
abundance: few
j_gene: TRBJ1-1
d_gene: -
CDR3aa: CASSLWGQLNTEAFF
CDR3nt: TGTGCCAGCAGCTTATGGGGACAATTGAACACTGAAGCTTTCTTT

v_gene: TRBV7-8
abundance: -
j_gene: TRBJ2-7
d_gene: TRBD1
CDR3aa: CASSPSGTGFPSYEQYF
CDR3nt: TGTGCCAGCAGTCCGTCAGGGACAGGGTTCCCGTCCTACGAGCAGTACTTC

v_gene: TRBV20-1
abundance: -
j_gene: TRBJ2-3
d_gene: -
CDR3aa: CSGSLRPTDTQYF
CDR3nt: TGCAGTGGTAGCCTCCGACCCACAGATACGCAGTATTTT

v_gene: TRBV12-3/TRBV12-4
abundance: -
j_gene: TRBJ2-5
d_gene: -
CDR3aa: CASRLTGAQETQYF
CDR3nt: TGTGCCAGCAGATTAACCGGGGCCCAAGAGACCCAGTACTTC

v_gene: TRBV5-1
abundance: few
j_gene: TRBJ2-7
d_gene: -
CDR3aa: CASSSATTDEQYF
CDR3nt: TGCGCCAGCAGCTCCGCAACGACAGACGAGCAGTACTTC

v_gene: TRBV7-2
abundance: -
j_gene: TRBJ2-7
d_gene: TRBD1
CDR3aa: CASSLGGRGSEQYF
CDR3nt: TGTGCCAGCAGCTTAGGCGGCAGGGGGAGCGAGCAGTACTTC

v_gene: TRBV28
abundance: many
j_gene: TRBJ2-7
d_gene: -
CDR3aa: CASSFSIVLGRSHYEQYF
CDR3nt: TGTGCCAGCAGTTTCTCCATTGTCCTCGGTAGAAGTCACTACGAGCAGTACTTC

v_gene: TRBV7-9
abundance: few
j_gene: TRBJ2-3
d_gene: -
CDR3aa: CASGARGGTDTQYF
CDR3nt: TGTGCCAGCGGGGCGCGAGGAGGCACAGATACGCAGTATTTT

v_gene: TRBV7-9
abundance: -
j_gene: TRBJ2-1
d_gene: TRBD2
CDR3aa: CASSRTSGRGGEDEQFF
CDR3nt: TGTGCCAGCAGCCGGACTAGCGGGAGGGGAGGAGAGGATGAGCAGTTCTTC

v_gene: TRBV29-1
abundance: many
j_gene: TRBJ2-1
d_gene: TRBD2
CDR3aa: CSVFRTSGSNEQFF
CDR3nt: TGCAGCGTCTTCCGGACTAGCGGGAGTAATGAGCAGTTCTTC

v_gene: TRBV20-1
abundance: many
j_gene: TRBJ1-1
d_gene: -
CDR3aa: CSASLGTGIHMNTEAFF
CDR3nt: TGCAGTGCTAGTCTGGGCACGGGAATCCACATGAACACTGAAGCTTTCTTT

v_gene: TRBV15
abundance: few
j_gene: TRBJ1-5
d_gene: TRBD1
CDR3aa: CATSSSGGSQPQHF
CDR3nt: TGTGCCACCAGCAGTTCAGGGGGAAGTCAGCCCCAGCATTTT

v_gene: TRBV5-6
abundance: -
j_gene: TRBJ2-1
d_gene: TRBD2
CDR3aa: CASSLLREGNYNEQFF
CDR3nt: TGTGCCAGCAGCTTGTTGCGGGAGGGAAACTACAATGAGCAGTTCTTC

v_gene: TRBV29-1
abundance: many
j_gene: TRBJ2-1
d_gene: TRBD1
CDR3aa: CSARTGEREQFF
CDR3nt: TGCAGCGCTCGGACAGGGGAGCGTGAGCAGTTCTTC

v_gene: TRBV15
abundance: many
j_gene: TRBJ2-6
d_gene: -
CDR3aa: CATSRVGGRLALGANVLTF
CDR3nt: TGTGCCACCAGCAGAGTTGGGGGGCGACTGGCTTTAGGGGCCAACGTCCTGACTTTC

v_gene: TRBV20-1
abundance: -
j_gene: TRBJ2-5
d_gene: -
CDR3aa: CSARDAGQTQETQYF
CDR3nt: TGCAGTGCTAGAGATGCGGGACAGACTCAAGAGACCCAGTACTTC

v_gene: TRBV12-3/TRBV12-4
abundance: -
j_gene: TRBJ1-6
d_gene: -
CDR3aa: CASTRTGTYNSPLHF
CDR3nt: TGTGCCAGCACCAGGACTGGTACCTATAATTCACCCCTCCACTTT

v_gene: TRBV15
abundance: -
j_gene: TRBJ1-6
d_gene: -
CDR3aa: CATSRDSQDNSPLHF
CDR3nt: TGTGCCACCAGCAGAGATTCTCAAGATAATTCACCCCTCCACTTT

v_gene: TRBV19
abundance: few
j_gene: TRBJ2-1
d_gene: -
CDR3aa: CASSTPRLGRAYRNEQFF
CDR3nt: TGTGCCAGTAGTACTCCCCGATTGGGCAGGGCTTATCGAAATGAGCAGTTCTTC

v_gene: TRBV20-1
abundance: many
j_gene: TRBJ2-1
d_gene: TRBD1
CDR3aa: CSARTRQGYYNEQFF
CDR3nt: TGCAGTGCTAGGACGCGACAGGGGTACTACAATGAGCAGTTCTTC

v_gene: TRBV2
abundance: few
j_gene: TRBJ2-5
d_gene: -
CDR3aa: CASSDALGPSRETQYF
CDR3nt: TGTGCCAGCAGTGATGCCCTCGGTCCTAGCAGGGAGACCCAGTACTTC

v_gene: TRBV12-3/TRBV12-4
abundance: many
j_gene: TRBJ2-3
d_gene: TRBD2
CDR3aa: CASSFTSGSTDTQYF
CDR3nt: TGTGCCAGCAGTTTTACTAGCGGGAGCACAGATACGCAGTATTTT

v_gene: TRBV20-1
abundance: once
j_gene: TRBJ2-7
d_gene: TRBD1
CDR3aa: CSARAAWDSYEQYF
CDR3nt: TGCAGTGCTAGAGCCGCCTGGGACAGTTACGAGCAGTACTTC

v_gene: TRBV25-1
abundance: -
j_gene: TRBJ2-5
d_gene: -
CDR3aa: CASSESGLGETQYF
CDR3nt: TGTGCCAGCAGTGAAAGTGGGCTAGGAGAGACCCAGTACTTC

v_gene: TRBV5-1
abundance: -
j_gene: TRBJ2-1
d_gene: TRBD1
CDR3aa: CASSTNSGQNNNEQFF
CDR3nt: TGCGCCAGCAGCACCAATTCGGGACAGAATAACAATGAGCAGTTCTTC

v_gene: TRBV15
abundance: few
j_gene: TRBJ2-5
d_gene: -
CDR3aa: CATSRDGQQETQYF
CDR3nt: TGTGCCACCAGCAGAGATGGTCAGCAGGAGACCCAGTACTTC

v_gene: TRBV7-2
abundance: few
j_gene: TRBJ2-1
d_gene: TRBD2
CDR3aa: CASSLHLRSGADNEQFF
CDR3nt: TGTGCCAGCAGCTTACACTTGCGTAGCGGGGCCGACAATGAGCAGTTCTTC

v_gene: TRBV7-9
abundance: -
j_gene: TRBJ2-5
d_gene: -
CDR3aa: CASSRTVGETQYF
CDR3nt: TGTGCCAGCAGCCGGACGGTGGGAGAGACCCAGTACTTC

v_gene: TRBV10-3
abundance: few
j_gene: TRBJ2-7
d_gene: TRBD2
CDR3aa: CAISDRSAGGRYEQYF
CDR3nt: TGTGCCATCAGTGATAGGTCAGCGGGAGGAAGGTACGAGCAGTACTTC

v_gene: TRBV4-3
abundance: -
j_gene: TRBJ2-7
d_gene: TRBD2
CDR3aa: CASSTSGSNDEQYF
CDR3nt: TGCGCCAGCAGCACTAGCGGGAGTAATGACGAGCAGTACTTC